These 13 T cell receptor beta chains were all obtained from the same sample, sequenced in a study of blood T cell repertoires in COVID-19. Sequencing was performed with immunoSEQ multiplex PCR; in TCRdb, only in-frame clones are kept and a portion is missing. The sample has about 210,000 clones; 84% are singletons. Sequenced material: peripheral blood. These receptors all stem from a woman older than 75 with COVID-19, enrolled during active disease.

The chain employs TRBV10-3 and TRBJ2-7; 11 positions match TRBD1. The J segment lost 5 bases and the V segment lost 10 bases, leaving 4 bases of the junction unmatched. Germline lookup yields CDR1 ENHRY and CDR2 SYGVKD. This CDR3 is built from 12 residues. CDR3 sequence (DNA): TGTGCCACCCGGACAGGGGGCCACGAGCAGTACGTC. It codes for CATRTGGHEQYV.

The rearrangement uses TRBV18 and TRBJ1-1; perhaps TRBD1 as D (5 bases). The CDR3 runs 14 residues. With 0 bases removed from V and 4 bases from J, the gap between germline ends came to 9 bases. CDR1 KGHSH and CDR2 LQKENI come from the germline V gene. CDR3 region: CASSPPRGSTEAFF. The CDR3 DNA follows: TGTGCCAGCTCACCACCCCGGGGGAGCACTGAAGCTTTCTTT.

This CDR3 reads CASADLGGGGYGYTF. CDR3 DNA: TGTGCCAGCGCCGATTTGGGGGGGGGCGGTTATGGCTACACCTTC. This sequence joins TRBV6-5 and TRBJ1-2; D may be TRBD1 (6 bases). The CDR3 covers 15 residues. Germline CDR1 MNHEY, CDR2 SVGAGI. V was clipped by 8 bases and J by 5 bases, with 21 bases between them.

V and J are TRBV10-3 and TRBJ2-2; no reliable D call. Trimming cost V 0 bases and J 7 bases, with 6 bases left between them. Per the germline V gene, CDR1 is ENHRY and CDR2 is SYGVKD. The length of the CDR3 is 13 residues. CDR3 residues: CAISESSDGELFF. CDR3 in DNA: TGTGCCATCAGTGAGTCGTCAGACGGGGAGCTGTTTTTT.

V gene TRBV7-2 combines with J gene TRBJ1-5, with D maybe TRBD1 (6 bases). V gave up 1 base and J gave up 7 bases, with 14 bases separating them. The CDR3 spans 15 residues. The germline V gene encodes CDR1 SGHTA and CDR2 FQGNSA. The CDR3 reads CASSLGTGLGQPQHF. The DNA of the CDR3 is TGTGCCAGCAGCTTAGGTACAGGGCTCGGGCAGCCCCAGCATTTT.

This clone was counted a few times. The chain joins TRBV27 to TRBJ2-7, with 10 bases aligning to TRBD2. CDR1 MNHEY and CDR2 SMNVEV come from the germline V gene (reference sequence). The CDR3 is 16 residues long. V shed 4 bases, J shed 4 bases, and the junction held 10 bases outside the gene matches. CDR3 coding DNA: TGTGCCAGCAGTTCCCCTCAGCGGGGGGGCAAGTACGAGCAGTACTTC. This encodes CASSSPQRGGKYEQYF.

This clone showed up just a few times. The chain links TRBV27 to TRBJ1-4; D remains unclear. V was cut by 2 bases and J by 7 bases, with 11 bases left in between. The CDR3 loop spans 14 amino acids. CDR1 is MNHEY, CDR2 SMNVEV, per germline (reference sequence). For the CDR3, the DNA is TGTGCCAGCAGTTTAGCGGGGAGTGGTGAAAAACTGTTTTTT. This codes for CASSLAGSGEKLFF. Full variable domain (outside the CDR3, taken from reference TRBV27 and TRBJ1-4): EAQVTQNPRYLITVTGKKLTVTCSQNMNHEYMSWYRQDPGLGLRQIYYSMNVEVTDKGDVPEGYKVSRKEKRNFPLILESPSPNQTSLYFCASSLAGSGEKLFFGSGTQLSVL.

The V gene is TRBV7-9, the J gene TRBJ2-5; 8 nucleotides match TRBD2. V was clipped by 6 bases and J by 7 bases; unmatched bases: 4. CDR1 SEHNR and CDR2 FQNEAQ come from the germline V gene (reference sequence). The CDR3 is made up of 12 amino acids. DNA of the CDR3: TGTGCCAGCAGTCGGGAGGGGGGGACCCAGTACTTC. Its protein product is CASSREGGTQYF.

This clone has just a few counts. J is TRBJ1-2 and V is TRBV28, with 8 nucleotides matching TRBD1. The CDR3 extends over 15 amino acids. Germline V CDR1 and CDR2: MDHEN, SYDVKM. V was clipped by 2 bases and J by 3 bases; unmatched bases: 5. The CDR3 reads CASSLIAGGDYGYTF. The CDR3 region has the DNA TGTGCCAGCAGTTTAATCGCAGGGGGCGACTATGGCTACACCTTC.

The chain's CDR3 is CASSYKGVGETQYF. CDR3 bases: TGTGCCAGCAGTTATAAGGGGGTTGGGGAGACCCAGTACTTC. The chain is built from TRBV7-9 and TRBJ2-5, with D perhaps TRBD1 (6 bases). The CDR3 is 14 residues long. V was clipped by 6 bases and J by 5 bases, with 16 bases between them. CDR1 is SEHNR, CDR2 FQNEAQ, per germline (reference sequence). The full variable domain, completed using reference TRBV7-9 and TRBJ2-5, is DTGVSQNPRHKITKRGQNVTFRCDPISEHNRLYWYRQTLGQGPEFLTYFQNEAQLEKSRLLSDRFSAERPKGSFSTLEIQRTEQGDSAMYLCASSYKGVGETQYFGPGTRLLVL.

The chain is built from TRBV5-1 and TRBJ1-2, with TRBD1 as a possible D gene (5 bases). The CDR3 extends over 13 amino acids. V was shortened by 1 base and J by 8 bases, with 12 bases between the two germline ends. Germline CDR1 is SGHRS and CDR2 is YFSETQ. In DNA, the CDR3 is TGCGCCAGCAGCTTGCCACCTCAGGGCGGCTACACCTTC. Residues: CASSLPPQGGYTF. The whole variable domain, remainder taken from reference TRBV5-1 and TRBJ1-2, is KAGVTQTPRYLIKTRGQQVTLSCSPISGHRSVSWYQQTPGQGLQFLFEYFSETQRNKGNFPGRFSGRQFSNSRSEMNVSTLELGDSALYLCASSLPPQGGYTFGSGTRLTVV.

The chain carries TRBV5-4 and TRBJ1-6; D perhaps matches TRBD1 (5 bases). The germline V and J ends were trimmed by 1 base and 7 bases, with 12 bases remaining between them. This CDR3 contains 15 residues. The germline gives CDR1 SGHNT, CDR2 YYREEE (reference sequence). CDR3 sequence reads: CASSLLGGGNSPLHF. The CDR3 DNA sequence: TGTGCCAGCAGCTTGCTAGGCGGGGGGAATTCACCCCTCCACTTT. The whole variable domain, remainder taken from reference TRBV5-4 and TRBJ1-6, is ETGVTQSPTHLIKTRGQQVTLRCSSQSGHNTVSWYQQALGQGPQFIFQYYREEENGRGNFPPRFSGLQFPNYSSELNVNALELDDSALYLCASSLLGGGNSPLHFGNGTRLTVT.

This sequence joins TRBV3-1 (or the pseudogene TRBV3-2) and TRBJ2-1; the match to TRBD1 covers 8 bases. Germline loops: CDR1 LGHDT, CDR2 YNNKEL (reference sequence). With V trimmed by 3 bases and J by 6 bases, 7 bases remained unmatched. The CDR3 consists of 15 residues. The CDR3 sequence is CASSHDRGRGNEQFF. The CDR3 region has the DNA TGTGCCAGCAGCCACGACAGGGGTAGGGGCAATGAGCAGTTCTTC.